These 10 T cell receptor beta chains were sequenced from one sample in a study of shared clonotypes between healthy human individuals. Libraries were prepared by immunoSEQ multiplex PCR; TCRdb keeps only in-frame clonotypes and omits some of them. This repertoire shows under 2.5 million clones, 85% to 95% found once; its top ten account for approximately 0.41%. The sequenced material came from naive CD4+ T cells from PBMCs. Noted subset: CD45RA+ positively selected. Every receptor here comes from a man aged 18 to 35 in good health. Some clones in this sample may be carry-over from other donors' samples.

The J gene is TRBJ1-1, the V gene TRBV6-6, with no clear D. Trimming cost V 5 bases and J 6 bases, with 13 bases left between them. The germline CDR1 and CDR2 sequences are MNHNY and SVGAGI (reference sequence). The CDR3 runs to 13 residues. The CDR3, as DNA: TGTGCCAGCAGTAGTTCATCCGGACCTGAAGCTTTCTTT. Translating gives CASSSSSGPEAFF.

V is TRBV2 and J is TRBJ2-2; D uncertain. The CDR3 is 14 residues long. V lost 3 bases and J 6 bases, leaving 11 bases between the germline ends. Germline V lookup: CDR1 SNHLY, CDR2 FYNNEI. This CDR3 reads CASSDSLGAGELFF. In nucleotides, the CDR3 is TGTGCCAGCAGTGACTCTCTTGGGGCCGGGGAGCTGTTTTTT.

The chain joins TRBV6-1 to TRBJ2-7; TRBD2 matches at 12 bases. The CDR3 length is 15 residues. V lost 2 bases, J lost 6 bases, and 5 bases stayed unmatched. The germline CDR1 and CDR2 sequences are MNHNS and SASEGT. DNA for the CDR3: TGTGCCAGCAGTGAATTGGAACTAGCGGGGGGCGAGCAGTACTTC. This gives the protein CASSELELAGGEQYF.

This clone came up once. The V call is TRBV18, the J call TRBJ2-2; no definite D call. V lost 5 bases to trimming and J lost 0 bases, with 10 bases between them. CDR3 size: 15 residues. Germline V gene lookup returns CDR1 KGHSH and CDR2 LQKENI. Here the CDR3 DNA reads TGTGCCAGCTCAGCCTCGCTAGCGAACACCGGGGAGCTGTTTTTT. Translation: CASSASLANTGELFF.

V usage is TRBV14 and J usage is TRBJ2-1; D unclear. The V gene lost 0 bases and the J gene lost 13 bases, with 7 bases spanning the gap. Germline assignment: CDR1 SGHDN and CDR2 FVKESK. The CDR3 extends over 11 amino acids. The CDR3 reads CASSQDIYQFF. The DNA for the CDR3 is TGTGCCAGCAGCCAAGATATTTATCAGTTCTTC.

The rearrangement links TRBV6-5 to TRBJ2-7; 7 positions agree with TRBD1. The CDR3 has 15 residues. V shed 0 bases, J shed 6 bases, and the junction held 8 bases outside the gene matches. Per germline, CDR1 MNHEY and CDR2 SVGAGI. CDR3 in amino acids: CASSYSSIGGVEQYF. In nucleotides, the CDR3 is TGTGCCAGCAGTTACTCTTCGATAGGGGGCGTCGAGCAGTACTTC.

The chain is built from TRBV7-7 and TRBJ2-5; D is tentatively TRBD1 or TRBD2 (6 bases each). CDR3 length equals 13 residues. The V and J ends lost 9 bases and 5 bases respectively, with 16 bases between them. Germline V gene data show CDR1 as SSHAT and CDR2 as FNYEAQ (reference sequence). The CDR3 coding sequence is TGTGCCAGTGGGCGGGGACAAACGGAGACCCAGTACTTC. Translated: CASGRGQTETQYF. The full variable domain, completed using reference TRBV7-7 and TRBJ2-5, is GAGVSQSPRYKVTKRGQDVTLRCDPISSHATLYWYQQALGQGPEFLTYFNYEAQPDKSGLPSDRFSAERPEGSISTLTIQRTEQRDSAMYRCASGRGQTETQYFGPGTRLLVL.

The chain has TRBV6-5 and TRBJ2-1, with TRBD2 matching over 10 bases. V trimming: 6 bases; J trimming: 6 bases; junction bases outside the gene matches: 8. The CDR3 contains 15 residues. Germline V gives CDR1 MNHEY, CDR2 SVGAGI. CDR3 nucleotides: TGTGCCAGCAGAGGACTAGCGGTAGGGCGCAATGAGCAGTTCTTC. As protein: CASRGLAVGRNEQFF.

The chain combines TRBV5-1 with TRBJ1-1; D might be TRBD1 (6 bases). CDR1 SGHRS and CDR2 YFSETQ come from the germline V gene. This CDR3 spans 16 amino acids. The V gene lost 0 bases and the J gene lost 5 bases, with 17 bases spanning the gap. The CDR3 DNA is TGCGCCAGCAGCTTGGTTGTGGGGGCGCACTTAACTGAAGCTTTCTTT. Its translation is CASSLVVGAHLTEAFF.

The V gene is TRBV7-9, the J gene TRBJ2-2; D unresolved. Germline V gene data show CDR1 as SEHNR and CDR2 as FQNEAQ (reference sequence). V lost 4 bases to trimming and J lost 11 bases, with 20 bases between them. The CDR3 length is 15 residues. The CDR3 loop is CASSSRLRPTLELFF. The CDR3 DNA reads TGTGCCAGCAGCTCTCGCCTCAGGCCAACTCTAGAGCTGTTTTTT.